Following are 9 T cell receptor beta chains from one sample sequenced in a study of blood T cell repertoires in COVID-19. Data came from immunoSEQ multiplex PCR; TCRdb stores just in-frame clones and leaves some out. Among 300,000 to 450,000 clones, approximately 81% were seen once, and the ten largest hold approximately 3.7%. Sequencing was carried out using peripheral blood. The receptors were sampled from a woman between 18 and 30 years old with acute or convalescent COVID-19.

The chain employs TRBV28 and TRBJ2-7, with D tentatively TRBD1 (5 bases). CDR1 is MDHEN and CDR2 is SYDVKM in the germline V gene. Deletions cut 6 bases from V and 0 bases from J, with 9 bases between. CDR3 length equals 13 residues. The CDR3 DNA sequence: TGTGCCAGCAGCGCAGGGCTCTCCTACGAGCAGTACTTC. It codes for CASSAGLSYEQYF.

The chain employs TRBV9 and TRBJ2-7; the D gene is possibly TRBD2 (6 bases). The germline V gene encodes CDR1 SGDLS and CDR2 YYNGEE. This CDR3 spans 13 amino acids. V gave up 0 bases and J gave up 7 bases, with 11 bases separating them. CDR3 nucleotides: TGTGCCAGCAGCGTAGCCGGGGGTGGGGAGCAGTACTTC. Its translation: CASSVAGGGEQYF.

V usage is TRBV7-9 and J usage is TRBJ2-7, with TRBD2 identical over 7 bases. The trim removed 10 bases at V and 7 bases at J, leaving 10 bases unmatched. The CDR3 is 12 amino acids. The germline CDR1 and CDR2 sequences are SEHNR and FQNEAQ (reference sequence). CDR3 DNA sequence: TGTGCCACCTCCGGGGGGTGGCTGGAGCAGTACTTC. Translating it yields CATSGGWLEQYF.

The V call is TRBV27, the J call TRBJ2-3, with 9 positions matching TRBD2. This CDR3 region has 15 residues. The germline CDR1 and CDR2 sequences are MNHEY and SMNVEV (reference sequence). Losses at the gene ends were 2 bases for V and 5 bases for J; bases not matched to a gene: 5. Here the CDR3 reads CASSLSGGRGDTQYF. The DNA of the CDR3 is TGTGCCAGCAGTTTAAGCGGCGGGAGGGGAGATACGCAGTATTTT.

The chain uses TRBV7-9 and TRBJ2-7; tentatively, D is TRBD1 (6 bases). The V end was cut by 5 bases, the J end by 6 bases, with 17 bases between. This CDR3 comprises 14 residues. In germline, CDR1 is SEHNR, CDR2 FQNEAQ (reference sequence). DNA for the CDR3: TGTGCCAGCAGCACCGGGACACCCTACAGCGAGCAGTACTTC. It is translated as CASSTGTPYSEQYF.

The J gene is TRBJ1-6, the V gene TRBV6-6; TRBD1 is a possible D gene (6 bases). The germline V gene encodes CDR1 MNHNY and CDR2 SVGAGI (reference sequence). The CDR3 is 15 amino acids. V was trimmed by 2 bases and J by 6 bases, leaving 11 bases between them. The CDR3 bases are TGTGCCAGCAGTTACGAACAGGGATTTAATTCACCCCTCCACTTT. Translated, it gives CASSYEQGFNSPLHF.

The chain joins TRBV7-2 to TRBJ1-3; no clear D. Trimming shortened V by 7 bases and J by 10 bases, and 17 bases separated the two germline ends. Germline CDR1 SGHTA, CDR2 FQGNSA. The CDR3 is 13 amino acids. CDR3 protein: CASTDDPSGTIYF. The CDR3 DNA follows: TGTGCCAGCACTGACGACCCCTCCGGGACCATATATTTT.

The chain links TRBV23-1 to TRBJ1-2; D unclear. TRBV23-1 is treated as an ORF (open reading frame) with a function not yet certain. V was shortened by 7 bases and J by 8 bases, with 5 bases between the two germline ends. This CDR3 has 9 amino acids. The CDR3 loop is CASTEGYTF. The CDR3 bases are TGCGCCAGCACCGAGGGCTACACCTTC.

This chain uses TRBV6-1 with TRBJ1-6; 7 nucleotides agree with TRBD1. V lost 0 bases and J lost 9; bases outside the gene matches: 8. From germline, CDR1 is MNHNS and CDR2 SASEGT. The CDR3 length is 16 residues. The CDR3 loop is CASSEADRQGVSPLHF. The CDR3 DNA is TGTGCCAGCAGTGAAGCCGACCGACAGGGAGTTTCACCCCTCCACTTT.